The present TCR beta chain was sequenced within a study of blood T cell repertoires in COVID-19. Repertoires were generated with immunoSEQ multiplex PCR, while TCRdb's copy carries only in-frame clones and drops some. This table holds hundreds of thousands of clones, more than 75% found once. From germline, CDR1 is SNHLY and CDR2 FYNNEI. The CDR3 extends over 16 amino acids. Trimming at V came to 4 bases and at J to 6 bases, leaving 10 bases not matched to a gene. This TCR was sampled from a man in his forties who had recovered from COVID-19. The chain couples TRBV2 to TRBJ2-2, with 8 positions matching TRBD1. The sequenced material came from PBMCs or T cells enriched from blood (not recorded which). The CDR3 DNA reads as TGTGCCAGCAGTGTGGCAGGGGGCTTGATATCCGGGGAGCTGTTTTTT. Its protein product is CASSVAGGLISGELFF.